This T cell receptor (beta chain) was identified during a study of T-cell reconstitution after alpha-beta-depleted transplantation in children. Regarding the study as a whole: At one year after transplant, newly produced T cells mostly accounted for T-cell counts and diversity. High day-60 TCRbeta diversity in some patients came from surviving recipient T cells and thymic progenitors. Where alpha-beta T cells came from about two months after transplant was reportedly several hundred expanded graft clones.

This clonotype has at least ten counts. As yet, its antigen is unknown. The length of the CDR3 is 15 residues. Trimming removed 5 bases from V and 3 bases from J; junction bases left unmatched: 6. Unique molecular identifiers were incorporated during preparation of the TCRbeta library. From the PCR reads, TCRdb called clonotypes with MiXCR, one entry per CDR3 protein. Among 190,000 or so distinct CDR3 sequences listed, 5.5% to 7% were seen once. The specimen was PBMCs, collected before TCRalphabeta/CD19-depleted stem cell transplant. The chain joins TRBV12-3 or TRBV12-4 to TRBJ1-2; 10 bases fit TRBD1. The receptor's source is a girl under three years old with combined immunodeficiency, due to receive a stem cell transplant. The CDR3 is CASSLRTGGYYGYTF. The CDR3, as DNA: TGTGCCAGCAGTCTCCGGACAGGGGGGTACTATGGCTACACCTTC.